This T cell receptor beta chain was recovered during a study of control samples from healthy donors and cancer patients (TCRdb year 2020). Library preparation used the immunoSEQ multiplex PCR assay. As stored in TCRdb, this immuneACCESS dataset retains in-frame rearrangements with V and J assigned. A fraction of the clones does not appear; measured against another copy, unresolved V genes explain less than half of the discrepancy, and the remainder lacks a known reason. The sample table shows 100,000 or so clones, and about 88% are seen once. The ten biggest clones cover around 1.3% of the sample. As regards this clone: This receptor's antigen is unknown. No base qualities exist here, and no much larger clone lies one base off it.

Trimming takes 5 bases off V and 6 bases off J; junction bases not matched to a gene: 10. Sequences MNHEY (CDR1) and SVGAGI (CDR2) are obtained from the germline V gene. The CDR3, from cysteine to phenylalanine, totals 14 residues. Only the CDR3 region is kept as DNA, spanning 42 bases read in frame from base 1. The origin of this receptor is a woman in her 50s in good health. Input material: blood. The V and J genes are TRBV6-5 and TRBJ2-7; TRBD1 aligns with 7 central bases. The DNA is TGTGCCAGCAGTCGGGACAGCCCCTCCGGCGAGCAGTACTTC. Translated, it reads CASSRDSPSGEQYF.